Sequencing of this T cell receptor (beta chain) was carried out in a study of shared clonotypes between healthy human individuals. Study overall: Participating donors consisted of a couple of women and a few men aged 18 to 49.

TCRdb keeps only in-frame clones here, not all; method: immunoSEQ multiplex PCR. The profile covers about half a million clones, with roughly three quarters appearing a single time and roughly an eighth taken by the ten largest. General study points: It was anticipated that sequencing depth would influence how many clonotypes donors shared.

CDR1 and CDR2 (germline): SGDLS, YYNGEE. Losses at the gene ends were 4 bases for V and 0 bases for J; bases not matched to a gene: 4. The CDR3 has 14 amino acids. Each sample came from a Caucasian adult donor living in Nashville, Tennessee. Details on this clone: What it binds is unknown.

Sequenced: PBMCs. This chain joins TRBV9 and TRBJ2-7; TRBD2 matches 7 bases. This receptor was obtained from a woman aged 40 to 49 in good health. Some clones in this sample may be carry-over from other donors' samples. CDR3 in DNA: TGTGCCAGCAGCAGGGCTAGCGGCTCCTACGAGCAGTACTTC. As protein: CASSRASGSYEQYF.